The present T cell receptor beta chain was sequenced within a study of blood T cell repertoires in COVID-19. Study context: T cells, B-cell-depleted T cells, or PBMCs supplied cDNA or gDNA.

The CDR3 sequence is 16 residues long. Germline-derived CDR1 and CDR2 are DFQATT and SNEGSKA (reference sequence). The ends were cut back, 3 bases at V and 1 base at J, with 16 bases in the middle. The Seattle patients, enrolled during active infection, were followed longitudinally. This clone has a single count. In the authors' workflow: Reference gene primer amplification gave nucleated cell count estimates. Sequencing used immunoSEQ multiplex PCR; TCRdb keeps in-frame clones, though not all of them. From that table come the V and J calls and clone size; the DNA was used to work out D and trimming. The sample records around 110,000 clones, 76% being singletons.

The TCR originated in an older man with COVID-19, enrolled during active disease. The chain joins TRBV20-1 to TRBJ1-5; D is ambiguous. The source material was peripheral blood. The CDR3 spells CSASPVLRRSNQPQHF. The CDR3 DNA reads as TGCAGTGCTAGTCCCGTACTAAGGAGGAGCAATCAGCCCCAGCATTTT.